The source of this TCR beta chain is a study of cytomegalovirus exposure and HLA in healthy donors. Regarding the study as a whole: The authors reported that TCR beta sequences could predict HLA-A and HLA-B alleles. These predictions were accurate for most subjects in the first cohort. Sequencing likely generated an artifact that appeared as a cluster of highly shared sequence variants. Apparent HLA restriction characterized most CMV-associated TCR beta chains in a later analysis. V- and J-gene trimming of TCR beta was linked (in a later analysis) to a missense DCLRE1C variant.

Both 60 Vbeta primers and 13 Jbeta primers went into the PCR. TCRdb's table, derived via immunoSEQ multiplex PCR, lists solely in-frame clones and lacks some. This table holds more than 110,000 clones, about 80% found once. As for this clone: Its antigen is unidentified.

Per the germline V gene, CDR1 is SGHRS and CDR2 is YFSETQ. The CDR3 is 14 residues long. The V end was cut by 0 bases, the J end by 8 bases, with 14 bases between. The sequence was obtained from a man aged 25 to 40 in good health and CMV-seropositive. Sequenced material: PBMCs. This sequence joins TRBV5-1 and TRBJ2-5; perhaps TRBD2 as D (5 bases). The CDR3 spells CASSLGGSRQTQYF. The DNA of the CDR3 is TGCGCCAGCAGCTTGGGAGGGTCCCGTCAAACCCAGTACTTC.